Listed below are T cell receptor beta chains from one sample, sequenced in a study of shared clonotypes between healthy human individuals. The table came from immunoSEQ multiplex PCR; TCRdb's copy has only in-frame clones and leaves some out. The repertoire holds about 820,000 clones, with about 91% as singletons. The sample was naive CD8+ T cells sorted from blood. The source is a man aged 25 to 40 in good health. CDR3s include the opening cysteine and the closing phenylalanine or tryptophan. Each record gives: V gene, D gene, CDR3 protein. D genes are given only for firm matches.

>TRBV7-9|-
CASSPTVRGSPTNEKLFF
>TRBV27|-
CASSFSTGELFF
>TRBV2|-
CASRGEETQYF
>TRBV5-1|-
CASSLVLSEQFF
>TRBV27|-
CASSARDLYNEQFF
>TRBV10-3|-
CAISGGQNTGELFF
>TRBV9|-
CASSPAHLSSDEQFF
>TRBV9|-
CASSVGGGPYEQYF
>TRBV5-1|TRBD2
CASSSSPGGASSGSSYEQYF
>TRBV9|-
CASSPTSSGDTNTGELFF
>TRBV5-1|-
CASSMRGSEQYF
>TRBV7-6|TRBD2
CASSLGTSGVSSYEQYF
>TRBV11-2|-
CASSFAGGLRTEAFF
>TRBV5-1|-
CASSLDLTGDFQETQYF
>TRBV7-9|-
CASSPGLTTQYF
>TRBV5-1|TRBD2
CASSPLAGVVEQYF
>TRBV7-7|-
CASSLLVGSYNEQFF
>TRBV27|TRBD1
CASSLTGGSSYNEQFF
>TRBV15|TRBD2
CATSRVAGGPNEQYF
>TRBV2|-
CASSEGDIQYF
>TRBV19|-
CASSIEPPGYNEQFF
>TRBV7-9|-
CASSLITGNTKAGELFF
>TRBV5-1|-
CASSLVGSSYEQYF
>TRBV28|-
CASSPAKSDWLHEQYF
>TRBV11-3|-
CASSARGAGELFF
>TRBV7-9|-
CASSLIVGSYEQYF
>TRBV7-9|TRBD1
CASSWGPGQGEYEQYF
>TRBV28|-
CASSLKPYRVGANVLTF
>TRBV5-4|-
CASSLGAEQYF
>TRBV28|-
CASRLTGANTEAFF
>TRBV6-5|TRBD1
CASEDREETQYF
>TRBV6-6|-
CASDKGGADQPQHF
>TRBV28|TRBD2
CASSPRTSVTYEQYF
>TRBV6-1|TRBD2
CASSEVSGSSYEQYF
>TRBV11-2|-
CASSLGEDEKLFF
>TRBV4-1|TRBD2
CASSQGGRINEQFF
>TRBV6-5|TRBD1
CASSYSAGGTEAFF
>TRBV27|-
CASGNHGYEQYF
>TRBV7-6|-
CASSTPDLKTANEQFF
>TRBV29-1|TRBD1
CSVVSGTAPGPEGENEKLFF
>TRBV11-2|TRBD2
CASSSRTSGRANEQFF
>TRBV28|TRBD1
CASSFGTGVSSYNEQFF
>TRBV27|-
CASSLRGAGNQPQHF
>TRBV10-3|-
CAISEWQEDEQYF
>TRBV10-1|-
CASSGSATEAFF